This T cell receptor beta chain was sequenced during a study of cytomegalovirus exposure and HLA in healthy donors. Amplification used 60 Vbeta primers and 13 Jbeta primers. The assay was immunoSEQ multiplex PCR, and TCRdb's table has in-frame clones only and misses some. The top ten hold more than 4% of the sample, which has around 150,000 clones, about 83% seen once. The TCR originated in a woman in her 30s in good health and CMV-seronegative. Input material: PBMCs.

CDR3 coding DNA: TGCGCCAGCAGCCAGCCGGGACTAGCCGATCGCTCCTACGAGCAGTACTTC. Translation gives CASSQPGLADRSYEQYF. This chain links TRBV4-1 with TRBJ2-7; 9 bases fit TRBD2. J lost 0 bases, V lost 3 bases, and 9 bases had no gene match. The CDR3 totals 17 residues. The germline V gene encodes CDR1 MGHRA and CDR2 YSYEKL.